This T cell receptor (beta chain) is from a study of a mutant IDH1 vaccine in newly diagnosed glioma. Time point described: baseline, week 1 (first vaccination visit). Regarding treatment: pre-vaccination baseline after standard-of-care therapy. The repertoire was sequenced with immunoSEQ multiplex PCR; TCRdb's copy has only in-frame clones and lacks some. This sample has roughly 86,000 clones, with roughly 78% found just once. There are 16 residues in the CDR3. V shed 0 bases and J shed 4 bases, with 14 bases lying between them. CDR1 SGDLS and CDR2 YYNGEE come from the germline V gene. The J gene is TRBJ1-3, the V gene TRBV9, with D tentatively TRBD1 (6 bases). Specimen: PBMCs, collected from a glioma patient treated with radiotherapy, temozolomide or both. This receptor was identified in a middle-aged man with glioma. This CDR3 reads CASSVESQGTGNTIYF. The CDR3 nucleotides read TGTGCCAGCAGCGTAGAATCCCAGGGGACGGGAAACACCATATATTTT.